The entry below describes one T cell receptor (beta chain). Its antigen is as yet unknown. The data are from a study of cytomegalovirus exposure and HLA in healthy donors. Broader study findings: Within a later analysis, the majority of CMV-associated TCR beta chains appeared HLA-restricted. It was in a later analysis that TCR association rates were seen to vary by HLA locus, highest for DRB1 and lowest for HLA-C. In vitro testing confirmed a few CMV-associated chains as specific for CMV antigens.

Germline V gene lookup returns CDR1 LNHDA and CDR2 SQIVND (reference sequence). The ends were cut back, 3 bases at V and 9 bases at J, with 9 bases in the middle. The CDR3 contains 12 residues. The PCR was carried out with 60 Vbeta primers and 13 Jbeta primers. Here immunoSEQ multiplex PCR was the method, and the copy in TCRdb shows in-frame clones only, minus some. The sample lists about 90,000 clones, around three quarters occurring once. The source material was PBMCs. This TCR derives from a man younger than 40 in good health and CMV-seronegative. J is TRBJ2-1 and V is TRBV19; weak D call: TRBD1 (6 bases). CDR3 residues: CASSIGQSEQFF. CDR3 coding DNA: TGTGCCAGTAGTATCGGACAGAGTGAGCAGTTCTTC.